The 11 T cell receptor beta chains below come from one sample, sequenced in a study of technical replicates of blood from a few donors. The data were produced by immunoSEQ multiplex PCR, yet TCRdb's version contains in-frame clones alone and is incomplete. The sample includes some 98,000 clones, approximately 94% of them seen just once. Sequenced material: T cells isolated from PBMCs. All receptors come from a human donor in good health.

This sequence joins TRBV9 and TRBJ1-2; D may be TRBD1 (5 bases). The germline CDR1 and CDR2 sequences are SGDLS and YYNGEE. V dropped 1 base and J dropped 3 bases, with 7 bases sitting between them. This CDR3 is 13 amino acids long. The CDR3, as DNA: TGTGCCAGCAGCGTATCCAGGGACTATGGCTACACCTTC. Translated, it gives CASSVSRDYGYTF.

The chain recombines TRBV6-1 with TRBJ2-7; the D is unclear. Germline-derived CDR1 and CDR2 are MNHNS and SASEGT. V lost 5 bases, J lost 3 bases, and 14 bases lay in between. This CDR3 comprises 14 residues. The CDR3, as DNA: TGTGCCAGCAGTCTTAATAGTGGGCTCTACGAGCAGTACTTC. This codes for CASSLNSGLYEQYF.

This clone was picked up a small number of times. J is TRBJ1-2 and V is TRBV6-1, with 8 nucleotides matching TRBD1. The CDR3 runs 16 residues. The junction had 12 bases not matched to a gene; V was cut back by 1 base and J by 8 bases. Per the germline V gene, CDR1 is MNHNS and CDR2 is SASEGT. The CDR3 is CASSEGPGGGGYGYTF. Written as DNA, the CDR3 is TGTGCCAGCAGTGAAGGTCCAGGGGGCGGAGGTTACGGCTACACCTTC.

This chain links TRBV5-1 with TRBJ2-1, with 8 bases identical to TRBD1. Trimming at V came to 4 bases and at J to 8 bases, leaving 8 bases not matched to a gene. The CDR3 has 14 amino acids. Germline V gene lookup returns CDR1 SGHRS and CDR2 YFSETQ. The CDR3 loop reads CASSPGTGVDEQFF. The CDR3 coding sequence is TGCGCCAGCAGCCCAGGGACAGGCGTCGATGAGCAGTTCTTC.

This chain joins TRBV11-2 and TRBJ1-1; the D is unclear. CDR1 and CDR2 (germline): SGHAT, FQNNGV. The CDR3 sequence is 15 residues long. V was shortened by 2 bases and J by 1 base, with 11 bases between the two germline ends. The CDR3 spells CASSLIRGRNTEAFF. CDR3 sequence (DNA): TGTGCCAGCAGCTTAATTCGAGGGAGGAACACTGAAGCTTTCTTT.

The V gene is TRBV29-1, the J gene TRBJ1-1; D is perhaps TRBD1 (6 bases). CDR1 and CDR2 from the germline V gene are SQVTM and ANQGSEA. There are 16 residues in the CDR3. V was shortened by 1 base and J by 2 bases, with 17 bases between the two germline ends. The chain's CDR3 is CSVEVRAGEFNTEAFF. The CDR3 DNA reads as TGCAGCGTTGAAGTACGGGCAGGGGAGTTTAACACTGAAGCTTTCTTT.

CDR3: CAIEGSNQPQHF. CDR3 nucleotides: TGTGCCATCGAGGGCTCCAATCAGCCCCAGCATTTT. The J gene is TRBJ1-5, the V gene TRBV21-1. TRBV21-1 is annotated as a pseudogene. CDR3 length: 12 residues.

This CDR3 is CASSLFRGRNQPQHF. The CDR3 nucleotides read TGTGCCAGCAGTTTGTTCCGGGGTCGCAATCAGCCCCAGCATTTT. The chain couples TRBV6-5 to TRBJ1-5; D is unresolved. Germline V gene data show CDR1 as MNHEY and CDR2 as SVGAGI. This CDR3 has 15 amino acids. V lost 4 bases to trimming and J lost 2 bases, with 12 bases between them.

This chain connects TRBV5-6 to TRBJ1-3, with D maybe TRBD1 (6 bases). Per the germline V gene, CDR1 is SGHDT and CDR2 is YYEEEE. The CDR3 consists of 15 residues. V shed 4 bases and J shed 1 base, with 12 bases lying between them. The CDR3 reads CASSLQGGSGNTIYF. In nucleotides, the CDR3 is TGTGCCAGCAGCCTGCAAGGGGGATCTGGAAACACCATATATTTT. Full variable domain (missing parts from reference TRBV5-6 and TRBJ1-3): DAGVTQSPTHLIKTRGQQVTLRCSPKSGHDTVSWYQQALGQGPQFIFQYYEEEERQRGNFPDRFSGHQFPNYSSELNVNALLLGDSALYLCASSLQGGSGNTIYFGEGSWLTVV.

This clone occurred once. This rearrangement joins TRBV5-4 to TRBJ2-1; possible D gene TRBD2, 5 bases. CDR1 is SGHNT, CDR2 YYREEE, per germline (reference sequence). This CDR3 region has 15 residues. The V and J ends lost 6 bases and 4 bases respectively, with 17 bases between them. The CDR3: CASTRLAGVYNEQFF. CDR3 DNA sequence: TGTGCCAGCACGCGTTTGGCGGGTGTATACAATGAGCAGTTCTTC. The variable domain in full, with the rest retrieved from reference TRBV5-4 and TRBJ2-1, is ETGVTQSPTHLIKTRGQQVTLRCSSQSGHNTVSWYQQALGQGPQFIFQYYREEENGRGNFPPRFSGLQFPNYSSELNVNALELDDSALYLCASTRLAGVYNEQFFGPGTRLTVL.

This clone was picked up a small number of times. The chain combines TRBV5-4 with TRBJ1-1; 8 positions agree with TRBD1. This CDR3 has 15 amino acids. V shed 4 bases and J 0 bases; nucleotides not matched to a gene: 5. Germline assignment: CDR1 SGHNT and CDR2 YYREEE (reference sequence). CDR3 sequence: CASSPQTGVNTEAFF. The CDR3 nucleotides read TGTGCCAGCAGCCCACAGACAGGGGTGAACACTGAAGCTTTCTTT.